The entry below describes one T cell receptor (beta chain). This entry is derived from a study of shared clonotypes between healthy human individuals. CDR1 is SGHRS, CDR2 YFSETQ, per germline. The CDR3 length is 15 residues. The V end lost 2 bases, the J end lost 3 bases, and 11 bases lay between the germline ends. The table came from immunoSEQ multiplex PCR; TCRdb's copy has only in-frame clones and leaves some out. The repertoire holds over a million clones, with 98% as singletons. Division of CD4+ cells produced a CD45RA+ naive subset and a CD45RA-negative memory subset. This sequence joins TRBV5-1 and TRBJ2-2, with a weak D call TRBD1 (5 bases). This clonotype was sampled from a man aged 25 to 40 in good health. The sample consisted of naive CD4+ T cells sorted from blood. Subset defined: CD45RA+ positively selected. The DNA for the CDR3 is TGCGCCAGCAGCTTACAGGTGCCTGACACCGGGGAGCTGTTTTTT. It yields the protein CASSLQVPDTGELFF.